This is a list of T cell receptor beta chains from one sample in a study of blood T cell repertoires in COVID-19. Sequenced by immunoSEQ multiplex PCR; TCRdb stores in-frame clones only, minus some. The sample has some 300,000 clones, approximately 89% seen once. Material: PBMCs or T cells enriched from blood (not recorded which). These receptors came from a woman in her fifties or sixties who had been exposed to COVID-19. Each CDR3 is given with its conserved first and last residue. Fields, in order: CDR3 protein, V gene, J gene.

CDR3: CASSWRRAPEAFF
V: TRBV28
J: TRBJ1-1

CDR3: CACGLSTGGGGNQPQHF
V: TRBV12-5
J: TRBJ1-5

CDR3: CASSIQGGYGYTF
V: TRBV19
J: TRBJ1-2

CDR3: CASSSTRTGASYEQYF
V: TRBV27
J: TRBJ2-7

CDR3: CASSYRPISASYNEQFF
V: TRBV7-6
J: TRBJ2-1

CDR3: CASTGANHRGRRGYGELFF
V: TRBV27
J: TRBJ2-2

CDR3: CASSPPGTEAFF
V: TRBV3-1/TRBV3-2
J: TRBJ1-1

CDR3: CASSNRGSYEQYF
V: TRBV19
J: TRBJ2-7

CDR3: CATSAGNNQPQHF
V: TRBV24-1
J: TRBJ1-5

CDR3: CASSHTGEGGGNTIYF
V: TRBV7-9
J: TRBJ1-3

CDR3: CASSLRTGTSGYTF
V: TRBV7-8
J: TRBJ1-2

CDR3: CASSHVDRVGGYTF
V: TRBV19
J: TRBJ1-2

CDR3: CASSELAGEFEQYF
V: TRBV6-1
J: TRBJ2-7

CDR3: CASSFPPSGGSRSEQFF
V: TRBV11-2
J: TRBJ2-1

CDR3: CASSSQEEAYGYTF
V: TRBV3-1/TRBV3-2
J: TRBJ1-2

CDR3: CASSLGQGIYNEQFF
V: TRBV5-1
J: TRBJ2-1

CDR3: CASSPLTGNTGELFF
V: TRBV5-1
J: TRBJ2-2

CDR3: CATSGGTLPPDTQYF
V: TRBV24-1
J: TRBJ2-3

CDR3: CASSPVTPPGEKLFF
V: TRBV19
J: TRBJ1-4

CDR3: CSASLGGGAVNEQFF
V: TRBV20-1
J: TRBJ2-1

CDR3: CASSSPGGREAFF
V: TRBV5-8
J: TRBJ1-1

CDR3: CASSSRTGISNTGELFF
V: TRBV28
J: TRBJ2-2

CDR3: CASSFTDRRGETQYF
V: TRBV5-1
J: TRBJ2-5

CDR3: CASSEGQGASYEQYF
V: TRBV2
J: TRBJ2-7

CDR3: CASSDLAGADTGELFF
V: TRBV2
J: TRBJ2-2

CDR3: CASMGQGVYNEQFF
V: TRBV19
J: TRBJ2-1

CDR3: CASSRTVNTEAFF
V: TRBV5-6
J: TRBJ1-1

CDR3: CASSLKTGQNTEAFF
V: TRBV7-2
J: TRBJ1-1

CDR3: CASSSRQGTFGETQYF
V: TRBV5-4
J: TRBJ2-5

CDR3: CSASEGRNYGYTF
V: TRBV20-1
J: TRBJ1-2

CDR3: CAWGQGGNTEAFF
V: TRBV30
J: TRBJ1-1

CDR3: CASSLGGRTGYNSPLHF
V: TRBV7-2
J: TRBJ1-6

CDR3: CASRQPDSHPNEKLFF
V: TRBV19
J: TRBJ1-4

CDR3: CASSQESGTGEKLFF
V: TRBV4-2
J: TRBJ1-4

CDR3: CASSQGSGTGEEKLFF
V: TRBV4-2
J: TRBJ1-4

CDR3: CASSIDHATGSSRRETQYF
V: TRBV19
J: TRBJ2-5

CDR3: CASSPGTGISNQPQHF
V: TRBV18
J: TRBJ1-5

CDR3: CASSVETSGGRETQYF
V: TRBV7-2
J: TRBJ2-5

CDR3: CASRSPGFSGNTIYF
V: TRBV27
J: TRBJ1-3

CDR3: CASSLTPHYGYTF
V: TRBV2
J: TRBJ1-2

CDR3: CASSQDLGGWNTQYF
V: TRBV14
J: TRBJ2-3

CDR3: CASSADRGNVNEQFF
V: TRBV19
J: TRBJ2-1

CDR3: CASSLFGTGVNEKLFF
V: TRBV7-9
J: TRBJ1-4

CDR3: CASSLRTGDFSSYNEQFF
V: TRBV28
J: TRBJ2-1

CDR3: CASRPGTDYGYTF
V: TRBV2
J: TRBJ1-2

CDR3: CASSLGVFSYEQYF
V: TRBV7-9
J: TRBJ2-7

CDR3: CASSRDTEAFF
V: TRBV13
J: TRBJ1-1

CDR3: CASSLDINNEQFF
V: TRBV5-4
J: TRBJ2-1

CDR3: CAWGLATNGGELFF
V: TRBV30
J: TRBJ2-2

CDR3: CASSETGRTGYLNEKLFF
V: TRBV28
J: TRBJ1-4

CDR3: CASSQLRGKYEQYF
V: TRBV3-1/TRBV3-2
J: TRBJ2-7

CDR3: CSVEAPGSRGYGYTF
V: TRBV29-1
J: TRBJ1-2

CDR3: CASSEGSYEQYF
V: TRBV6-1
J: TRBJ2-7

CDR3: CASSPGTDAGRGPQHF
V: TRBV27
J: TRBJ1-5